This T cell receptor (beta chain) originates from a study of CD4 and CD8 cells across lung adenocarcinoma regions. The patients had localized lung adenocarcinoma, a non-small cell subtype. Via MiXCR, TCRdb re-called the PCR reads, giving one row per CDR3 protein. The sample yields some 5,000 distinct CDR3 sequences, just under 60% seen once. V was clipped by 10 bases and J by 5 bases, with 9 bases between them. Germline assignment: CDR1 ENHRY and CDR2 SYGVKD. The CDR3 spans 11 residues. This clonotype has just a few counts. The sequencing input was CD4+ T cells from the center of a lung tumor. The genes are TRBV10-3 and TRBJ2-1, with no clear D. The TCR originated in a male donor with lung adenocarcinoma. The CD4 and CD8 labels of this study may be unreliable. This CDR3 is CATQNNNEQFF. Here the CDR3 DNA reads TGTGCCACCCAGAATAACAATGAGCAGTTCTTC.